The clone carrying this TCR beta chain came up a few times. The antigen is not known. Specified time point: patch test 3, about 24 weeks after DPC sensitization. Treatment described: therapeutic diphenylcyclopropenone sensitization with weekly scalp DPC. Blood was collected ahead of every patch test applied. In the authors' methods: Per sample, the median was around 100,000 TCRs, with values from around 25,000 to 690,000. From the RACE reads, TCRdb called clonotypes with MiXCR, one entry per CDR3 protein. TCRdb, rather than the study authors, made the V and J calls. Among 90,000 to 140,000 distinct CDR3 sequences, less than 40% were seen once, and the ten largest hold less than 3%. This sample is drawn from a study of human T cells and chemical hapten exposure. At the level of the study: The study traced per-sample TCR yield variation mainly to small differences in pooled library volumes. Study conclusions and caveats: Expanded TCRs grouped into significantly more large CDR3 similarity clusters than controls produced.

The germline gives CDR1 MNHEY, CDR2 SVGAGI. V dropped 5 bases and J dropped 3; count of bases not matched to a gene: 6. The CDR3 extends over 16 amino acids. This TCR came from a man aged 35 to 55 with alopecia areata. Some clones in this sample may be carry-over from other donors' samples. The material was whole blood, obtained in connection with sensitization to the hapten diphenylcyclopropenone (DPC). V and J are TRBV6-5 and TRBJ2-3, with 12 bases lining up with TRBD2. The chain's CDR3 is CASSQTSGSVTDTQYF. The CDR3 coding sequence is TGTGCCAGCAGTCAGACTAGCGGGAGCGTAACAGATACGCAGTATTTT.